Following are 11 T cell receptor beta chains from one sample sequenced in a study of T cells of healthy individuals. TCRdb reprocessed the 5' RACE reads with MiXCR, giving one entry per CDR3 protein. The sample has fewer than 90,000 distinct CDR3 sequences, about 5% seen once. These receptors all stem from a female donor in good health.

This clonotype came up many times. The chain recombines TRBV6-4 with TRBJ2-7; D gene unclear. This CDR3 spans 17 amino acids. The germline gives CDR1 MRHNA, CDR2 SNTAGT. Trimming shortened V by 2 bases and J by 1 base, and 18 bases separated the two germline ends. In nucleotides, the CDR3 is TGTGCCAGCAGTGACCCGACTTGGGGTCCGGCATCCTACGAGCAGTACTTC. It translates to CASSDPTWGPASYEQYF.

This clonotype was observed many times. The rearrangement links TRBV29-1 to TRBJ1-2; D ambiguous. V lost 0 bases, J lost 2 bases, and 13 bases lay in between. Germline loops: CDR1 SQVTM, CDR2 ANQGSEA. The CDR3 has 15 amino acids. The CDR3 DNA follows: TGCAGCGTTGAAGACCCCAACGGGCGGAACTATGGCTACACCTTC. As protein: CSVEDPNGRNYGYTF.

This clonotype came up many times. The V call is TRBV11-2, the J call TRBJ2-1; 13 nucleotides line up with TRBD2. CDR3 length: 17 residues. The V segment lost 5 bases and the J segment 10 bases; nucleotides outside the gene matches: 14. From germline, CDR1 is SGHAT and CDR2 FQNNGV. In nucleotides, the CDR3 is TGTGCCAGCAGCCCAAGAGCGGCGGGACTAGCGGGATCCGAGCAGTTCTTC. This translates into CASSPRAAGLAGSEQFF. The variable domain in full, with the rest retrieved from reference TRBV11-2 and TRBJ2-1, is EAGVAQSPRYKIIEKRQSVAFWCNPISGHATLYWYQQILGQGPKLLIQFQNNGVVDDSQLPKDRFSAERLKGVDSTLKIQPAKLEDSAVYLCASSPRAAGLAGSEQFFGPGTRLTVL.

V gene TRBV29-1 combines with J gene TRBJ1-2; D gene ambiguous. Trimming removed 6 bases from V and 2 bases from J, with 10 bases in between. Germline V gene sequence: CDR1 SQVTM, CDR2 ANQGSEA. The CDR3 has 12 amino acids. The DNA for the CDR3 is TGCAGCGTAATAGATTTGAACTATGGCTACACCTTC. This codes for CSVIDLNYGYTF.

This clonotype is medium-sized (0.01 to 0.1%). The CDR3 loop is CAISESTGAYEQYF. The CDR3 nucleotides are TGTGCCATCAGTGAGTCGACAGGGGCCTACGAGCAGTACTTC. The chain uses TRBV10-3 and TRBJ2-7; 8 bases fit TRBD1. Per the germline V gene, CDR1 is ENHRY and CDR2 is SYGVKD. Unmatched junction bases numbered 0, after V lost 0 bases and J lost 2 bases. This CDR3 is built from 14 residues.

The V and J genes are TRBV9 and TRBJ2-3; 10 bases fit TRBD1. This CDR3 comprises 16 residues. J lost 0 bases, V lost 4 bases, and 5 bases had no gene match. CDR1 is SGDLS, CDR2 YYNGEE, per germline. Here the CDR3 reads CASSPRDRGSTDTQYF. As DNA, the CDR3 is TGTGCCAGCAGCCCCCGGGACAGGGGAAGCACAGATACGCAGTATTTT.

This clonotype has at least ten counts. This chain links TRBV20-1 with TRBJ2-7, with D possibly matching TRBD2 (6 bases). Germline V gene sequence: CDR1 DFQATT, CDR2 SNEGSKA (reference sequence). Trimming left V 0 bases short and J 2 bases short, with 14 bases between. The CDR3 is 15 amino acids. Written as DNA, the CDR3 is TGCAGTGCTAGAGATCTAAGACTAGATCCCTACGAGCAGTACTTC. The encoded protein is CSARDLRLDPYEQYF.

On this clonotype: Given a much more abundant clone one base away, this may be a read error. The chain uses TRBV11-2 and TRBJ2-7, with D possibly matching TRBD2 (5 bases). The germline V gene has CDR1 SGHAT and CDR2 FQNNGV. CDR3 size: 13 residues. Trimming cost V 1 base and J 4 bases, with 8 bases left between them. The CDR3 region is CASSLVGAYEQYF. The CDR3 nucleotides are TGTGCCAGCAGCTTAGTGGGAGCGTACGAGCAGTACTTC.

This clonotype showed up many times. This chain uses TRBV20-1 with TRBJ2-1, with TRBD2 matching 10 bases. Germline CDR1 DFQATT, CDR2 SNEGSKA (reference sequence). V gave up 5 bases and J gave up 6 bases; unmatched junction bases: 7. There are 14 residues in the CDR3. This CDR3 reads CSALSSGSFNEQFF. DNA for the CDR3: TGCAGTGCTCTATCTAGCGGGAGTTTCAATGAGCAGTTCTTC.

V gene TRBV4-1 combines with J gene TRBJ1-1; no clear D. The CDR3 is made up of 13 amino acids. Germline CDR1 reads MGHRA; CDR2 reads YSYEKL. Between the trimmed V and J ends, which lost 2 bases and 4 bases, there was a span of 8 bases. The CDR3 reads CASSQRRSTEAFF. In DNA form, the CDR3 reads TGCGCCAGCAGCCAAAGGCGGTCCACTGAAGCTTTCTTT.

This clonotype has ten or more counts. V gene TRBV5-1 combines with J gene TRBJ1-2, with TRBD1 matching over 8 bases. Trimming took 1 base from V and 8 from J; bases not matched to a gene: 10. The CDR3 length is 15 residues. The germline V gene encodes CDR1 SGHRS and CDR2 YFSETQ. The chain's CDR3 is CASSLIPGGTGGYTF. CDR3 coding DNA: TGCGCCAGCAGCTTGATACCAGGGGGCACGGGCGGCTACACCTTC. Full variable domain (missing parts from reference TRBV5-1 and TRBJ1-2): KAGVTQTPRYLIKTRGQQVTLSCSPISGHRSVSWYQQTPGQGLQFLFEYFSETQRNKGNFPGRFSGRQFSNSRSEMNVSTLELGDSALYLCASSLIPGGTGGYTFGSGTRLTVV.